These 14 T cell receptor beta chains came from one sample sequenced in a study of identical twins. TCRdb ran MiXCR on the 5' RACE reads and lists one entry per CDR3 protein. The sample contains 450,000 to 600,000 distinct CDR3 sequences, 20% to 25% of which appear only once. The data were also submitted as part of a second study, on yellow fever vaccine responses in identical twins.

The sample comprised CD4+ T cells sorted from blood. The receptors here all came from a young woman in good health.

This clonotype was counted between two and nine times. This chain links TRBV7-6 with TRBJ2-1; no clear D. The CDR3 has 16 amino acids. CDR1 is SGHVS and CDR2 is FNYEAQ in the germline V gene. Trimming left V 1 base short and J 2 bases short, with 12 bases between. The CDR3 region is CASSLGLGRTYNEQFF. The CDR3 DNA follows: TGTGCCAGCAGCTTAGGTCTCGGGCGGACCTACAATGAGCAGTTCTTC.

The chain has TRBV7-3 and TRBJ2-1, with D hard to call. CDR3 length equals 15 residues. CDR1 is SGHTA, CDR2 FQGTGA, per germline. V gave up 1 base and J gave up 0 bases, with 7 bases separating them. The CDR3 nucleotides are TGTGCCAGCAGCTTAAGGGCCGACTCCTACAATGAGCAGTTCTTC. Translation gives CASSLRADSYNEQFF. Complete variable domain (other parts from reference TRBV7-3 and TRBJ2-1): GAGVSQTPSNKVTEKGKYVELRCDPISGHTALYWYRQSLGQGPEFLIYFQGTGAADDSGLPNDRFFAVRPEGSVSTLKIQRTERGDSAVYLCASSLRADSYNEQFFGPGTRLTVL.

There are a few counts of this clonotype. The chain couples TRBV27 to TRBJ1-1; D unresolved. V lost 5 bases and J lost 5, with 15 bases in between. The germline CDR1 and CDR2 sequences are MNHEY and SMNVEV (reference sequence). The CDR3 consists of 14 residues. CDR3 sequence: CASSPVVVGTEAFF. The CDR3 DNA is TGTGCCAGCAGTCCCGTCGTTGTTGGAACTGAAGCTTTCTTT.

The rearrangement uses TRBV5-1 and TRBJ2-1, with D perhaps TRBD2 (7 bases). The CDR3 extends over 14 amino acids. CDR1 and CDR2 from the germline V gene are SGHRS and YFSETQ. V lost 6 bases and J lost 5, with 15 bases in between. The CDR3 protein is CASTGGQINNEQFF. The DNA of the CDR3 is TGCGCCAGCACCGGGGGGCAGATAAACAATGAGCAGTTCTTC.

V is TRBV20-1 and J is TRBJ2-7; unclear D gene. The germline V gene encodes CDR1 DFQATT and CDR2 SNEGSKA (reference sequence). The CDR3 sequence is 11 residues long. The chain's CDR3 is CTQPRIYEQYF. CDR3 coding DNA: TGCACCCAACCTCGTATCTACGAGCAGTACTTC.

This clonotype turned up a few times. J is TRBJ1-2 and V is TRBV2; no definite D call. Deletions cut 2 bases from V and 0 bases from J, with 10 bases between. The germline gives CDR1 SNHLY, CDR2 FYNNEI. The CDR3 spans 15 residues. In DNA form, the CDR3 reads TGTGCCAGCAGTGAACGGGCAGTAGCTAACTATGGCTACACCTTC. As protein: CASSERAVANYGYTF.

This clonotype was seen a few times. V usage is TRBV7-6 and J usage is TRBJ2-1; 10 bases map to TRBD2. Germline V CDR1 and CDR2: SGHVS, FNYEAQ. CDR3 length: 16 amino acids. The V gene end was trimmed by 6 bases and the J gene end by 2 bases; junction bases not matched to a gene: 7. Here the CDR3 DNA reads TGTGCCAGCAGTGGACTAGCGGAGCTCGCCTACAATGAGCAGTTCTTC. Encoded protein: CASSGLAELAYNEQFF.

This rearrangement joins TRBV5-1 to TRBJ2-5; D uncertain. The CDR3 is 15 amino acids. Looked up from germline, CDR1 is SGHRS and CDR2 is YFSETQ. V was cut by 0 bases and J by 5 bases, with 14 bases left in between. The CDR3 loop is CASSLGSGHGETQYF. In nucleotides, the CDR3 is TGCGCCAGCAGCTTGGGATCAGGCCACGGGGAGACCCAGTACTTC.

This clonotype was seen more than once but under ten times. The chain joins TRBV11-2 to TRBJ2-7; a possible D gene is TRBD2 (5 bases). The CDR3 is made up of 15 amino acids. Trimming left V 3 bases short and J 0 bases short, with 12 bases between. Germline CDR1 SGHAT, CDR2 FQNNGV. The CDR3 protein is CASSFGASHSYEQYF. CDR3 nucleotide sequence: TGTGCCAGCAGCTTCGGAGCTAGCCACTCCTACGAGCAGTACTTC. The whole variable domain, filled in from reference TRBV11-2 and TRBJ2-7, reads EAGVAQSPRYKIIEKRQSVAFWCNPISGHATLYWYQQILGQGPKLLIQFQNNGVVDDSQLPKDRFSAERLKGVDSTLKIQPAKLEDSAVYLCASSFGASHSYEQYFGPGTRLTVT.

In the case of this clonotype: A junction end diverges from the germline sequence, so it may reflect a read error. CDR3 sequence (DNA): TGTGCCATCAGTGAGTCGGGACCGAGCTCCTATAATGAGCAGTTCTTC. This codes for CAISESGPSSYNEQFF. The chain links TRBV10-3 to TRBJ2-1, with D tentatively TRBD1 or TRBD2 (5 bases each). This CDR3 region has 16 residues. Germline-derived CDR1 and CDR2 are ENHRY and SYGVKD.

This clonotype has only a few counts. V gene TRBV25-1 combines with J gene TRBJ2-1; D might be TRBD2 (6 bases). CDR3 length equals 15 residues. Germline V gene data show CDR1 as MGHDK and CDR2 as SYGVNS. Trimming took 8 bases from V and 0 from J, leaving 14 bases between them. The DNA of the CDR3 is TGTGCCAGCGGTGGAGACGGGAGCTCCTACAATGAGCAGTTCTTC. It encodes CASGGDGSSYNEQFF. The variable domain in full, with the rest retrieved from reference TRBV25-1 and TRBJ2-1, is EADIYQTPRYLVIGTGKKITLECSQTMGHDKMYWYQQDPGMELHLIHYSYGVNSTEKGDLSSESTVSRIRTEHFPLTLESARPSHTSQYLCASGGDGSSYNEQFFGPGTRLTVL.

CDR3 amino acids: CASCPRDSGTQYF. CDR3 sequence (DNA): TGTGCCAGCTGTCCCCGGGACAGTGGGACCCAGTACTTC. This chain connects TRBV2 to TRBJ2-5; 7 positions match TRBD1. There are 13 residues in the CDR3. V dropped 8 bases and J dropped 7; count of bases not matched to a gene: 10. CDR1 and CDR2 from the germline V gene are SNHLY and FYNNEI.

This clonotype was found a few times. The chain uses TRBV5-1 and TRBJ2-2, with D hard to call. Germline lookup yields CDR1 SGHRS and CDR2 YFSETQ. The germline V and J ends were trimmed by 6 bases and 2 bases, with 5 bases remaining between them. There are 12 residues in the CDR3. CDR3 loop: CASNQNTGELFF. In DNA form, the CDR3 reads TGCGCCAGCAACCAAAACACCGGGGAGCTGTTTTTT.

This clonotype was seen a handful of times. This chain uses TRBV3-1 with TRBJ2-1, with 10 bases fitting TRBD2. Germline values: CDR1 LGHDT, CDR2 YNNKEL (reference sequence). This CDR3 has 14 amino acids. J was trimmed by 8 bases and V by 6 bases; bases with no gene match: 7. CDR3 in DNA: TGTGCCAGCAGACGGACTAGCGGAGGGGATGAGCAGTTCTTC. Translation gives CASRRTSGGDEQFF.